This TCR beta chain was identified in a study of CD8 T cells in ankylosing spondylitis. This clonotype has just a few counts. Its antigen is undetermined. By quantitative 5'-RACE with molecular barcodes, the TCR beta libraries were made. TCRdb recomputed calls from the 5' RACE reads with MiXCR, one row per CDR3 protein. The data contain about 390,000 distinct CDR3 sequences, 20% to 25% of them seen just once; the ten biggest clones take up roughly a sixth. Study results and limitations: The study looked at matched synovial fluid samples from ankylosing spondylitis patients. Disease-linked clones were reported to be significantly enriched there. With a CD8+ phenotype, disease-linked clones were relatively rare in peripheral blood. Within ankylosing spondylitis blood, a TCR beta motif made up of roughly eight highly homologous variants appeared to be characteristic.

Trimming removed 2 bases from V and 0 bases from J; junction bases left unmatched: 4. This CDR3 spans 16 amino acids. CDR1 SGHTA and CDR2 FQGNSA come from the germline V gene. Material for sequencing was blood, either unsorted or a sorted T cell fraction (not recorded which). The receptor was isolated from a male donor with ankylosing spondylitis. V is TRBV7-2 and J is TRBJ1-3; 7 bases map to TRBD1. Here the CDR3 DNA reads TGTGCCAGCAGCTTACACAGGGGCAACTCTGGAAACACCATATATTTT. This translates into CASSLHRGNSGNTIYF.